The 15 T cell receptor beta chains reported below all come from one sample, sequenced in a study of graft-versus-host responses after intestinal transplantation. Some clones are missing from TCRdb's copy, which holds only in-frame ones; the method was immunoSEQ multiplex PCR. The sample records some 3,300 clones, roughly 74% being singletons. Graft-derived tissue was subjected to processing to liberate intraepithelial and lamina propria lymphocytes. The sample was ileum tissue, taken roughly 5 and 7 days after intestinal transplantation. The receptors shown here come from a human patient who received an intestinal transplant, so some T cells may come from the graft donor.

The chain has TRBV7-9 and TRBJ1-6; 7 bases align to TRBD1. The CDR3 spans 16 residues. Trimming took 7 bases from V and 8 from J; bases not matched to a gene: 14. Germline lookup yields CDR1 SEHNR and CDR2 FQNEAQ (reference sequence). CDR3 residues: CASTYYRGLTYSPLHF. The CDR3 nucleotides are TGTGCCAGCACCTACTACAGGGGCCTGACCTATTCACCCCTCCACTTT.

The chain recombines TRBV28 with TRBJ2-4; weak D call: TRBD1 (5 bases). CDR3 size: 13 residues. Germline V gene sequence: CDR1 MDHEN, CDR2 SYDVKM. Trimming removed 4 bases at V and 1 base at J, with 5 bases between. The CDR3 region is CASSYRAKNIQYF. CDR3 coding DNA: TGTGCCAGCAGTTACAGGGCCAAAAACATTCAGTACTTC.

The rearrangement uses TRBV7-2 and TRBJ2-1; 8 bases agree with TRBD2. This CDR3 is built from 14 residues. With V trimmed by 3 bases and J by 2 bases, 0 bases remained unmatched. The germline V gene encodes CDR1 SGHTA and CDR2 FQGNSA. CDR3 region: CASSFSGTYNEQFF. DNA for the CDR3: TGTGCCAGCAGCTTTAGCGGGACCTACAATGAGCAGTTCTTC.

J is TRBJ1-5 and V is TRBV25-1; D uncertain. This CDR3 has 14 residues. V gave up 3 bases and J gave up 2 bases, with 8 bases separating them. Germline-derived CDR1 and CDR2 are MGHDK and SYGVNS. As DNA, the CDR3 is TGTGCCAGCAGTGAGGGTCAGGGCAATCAGCCCCAGCATTTT. Translated: CASSEGQGNQPQHF.

This clone has just a few counts. The rearrangement links TRBV7-9 to TRBJ1-6, with D possibly being TRBD1 (6 bases). Germline CDR1 SEHNR, CDR2 FQNEAQ (reference sequence). Trimming took 5 bases from V and 5 from J, leaving 7 bases between them. The CDR3 covers 13 residues. The CDR3 loop is CASSGTNNSPLHF. CDR3 sequence (DNA): TGTGCCAGCAGCGGGACAAATAATTCACCCCTCCACTTT.

The V call is TRBV19, the J call TRBJ2-7; D is perhaps TRBD2 (6 bases). The CDR3 loop spans 14 amino acids. Trimming pared 1 base from V and 7 bases from J, leaving 14 bases between. The germline V gene has CDR1 LNHDA and CDR2 SQIVND (reference sequence). The CDR3 region is CASSIAGVLEEQYF. CDR3 bases: TGTGCCAGTAGTATAGCGGGAGTTCTAGAGGAGCAGTACTTC. Combining the CDR3 with reference TRBV19 and TRBJ2-7 gives the whole variable domain DGGITQSPKYLFRKEGQNVTLSCEQNLNHDAMYWYRQDPGQGLRLIYYSQIVNDFQKGDIAEGYSVSREKKESFPLTVTSAQKNPTAFYLCASSIAGVLEEQYFGPGTRLTVT.

V and J are TRBV11-2 and TRBJ2-1, with unresolved D. Germline loops: CDR1 SGHAT, CDR2 FQNNGV. This CDR3 comprises 14 residues. Trimming removed 1 base at V and 0 bases at J, with 4 bases between. The CDR3 coding sequence is TGTGCCAGCAGCTTAGCGGGCTCCTACAATGAGCAGTTCTTC. Its translation: CASSLAGSYNEQFF.

V usage is TRBV25-1 and J usage is TRBJ2-7; maybe TRBD1 (5 bases). This CDR3 is 12 amino acids long. Germline V gene sequence: CDR1 MGHDK, CDR2 SYGVNS. Trimming removed 2 bases at V and 3 bases at J, with 5 bases between. In nucleotides, the CDR3 is TGTGCCAGCAGTGAAGGACACTACGAGCAGTACTTC. Its protein is CASSEGHYEQYF.

The chain is built from TRBV5-1 and TRBJ2-1; 7 bases map to TRBD2. The trim removed 0 bases at V and 6 bases at J, leaving 9 bases unmatched. CDR1 and CDR2 from the germline V gene are SGHRS and YFSETQ. The CDR3 has 16 amino acids. CDR3 nucleotides: TGCGCCAGCAGCTTGGACGGGGACTACTTTATCAATGAGCAGTTCTTC. This codes for CASSLDGDYFINEQFF.

In this sample, this clone turned up a few times. This rearrangement joins TRBV6-5 to TRBJ2-7; 7 positions match TRBD2. Germline CDR1 reads MNHEY; CDR2 reads SVGAGI. V dropped 2 bases and J dropped 3; count of bases not matched to a gene: 7. This CDR3 region has 15 residues. In DNA form, the CDR3 reads TGTGCCAGCAGTTACGGGGGAGGGGTGGGCTACGAGCAGTACTTC. It translates to CASSYGGGVGYEQYF.

The J gene is TRBJ2-3, the V gene TRBV21-1; TRBD2, as called in the table, went unchecked against the DNA. TRBV21-1 corresponds to a pseudogene. The CDR3 runs 18 residues. The CDR3 nucleotides are TGTGCCAGCAGCAATCAGGATGCCGGGACTAGCATCACAGATACGCAGTATTTT. Amino acids: CASSNQDAGTSITDTQYF.

CDR3 sequence: CASSAAKNIQYF. DNA of the CDR3: TGTGCCAGCAGTGCAGCCAAAAACATTCAGTACTTC. The chain joins TRBV6-1 to TRBJ2-4; D not resolved. Germline V CDR1 and CDR2: MNHNS, SASEGT. The CDR3 loop spans 12 amino acids. Trimming took 4 bases from V and 0 from J, leaving 1 base between them.

This rearrangement joins TRBV5-1 to TRBJ1-1; D call uncertain. Germline V CDR1 and CDR2: SGHRS, YFSETQ. The CDR3 sequence is 12 residues long. V lost 1 base to trimming and J lost 2 bases, with 3 bases between them. CDR3 sequence (DNA): TGCGCCAGCAGCTTGACAAACACTGAAGCTTTCTTT. Translation: CASSLTNTEAFF.

The chain has TRBV6-5 and TRBJ1-2, with D possibly TRBD1 on 5 matching bases. The germline V and J ends were trimmed by 0 bases and 5 bases, with 10 bases remaining between them. Germline CDR1 reads MNHEY; CDR2 reads SVGAGI. CDR3 length: 14 residues. The CDR3 DNA reads as TGTGCCAGCAGTTACTCGTTGACAGAATATGGCTACACCTTC. It codes for CASSYSLTEYGYTF.

The chain combines TRBV2 with TRBJ2-2; no clear D. Germline V gene sequence: CDR1 SNHLY, CDR2 FYNNEI. V was shortened by 8 bases and J by 4 bases, with 5 bases between the two germline ends. This CDR3 comprises 11 residues. The CDR3 spells CASAGTGELFF. CDR3 bases: TGTGCCAGCGCCGGCACCGGGGAGCTGTTTTTT.